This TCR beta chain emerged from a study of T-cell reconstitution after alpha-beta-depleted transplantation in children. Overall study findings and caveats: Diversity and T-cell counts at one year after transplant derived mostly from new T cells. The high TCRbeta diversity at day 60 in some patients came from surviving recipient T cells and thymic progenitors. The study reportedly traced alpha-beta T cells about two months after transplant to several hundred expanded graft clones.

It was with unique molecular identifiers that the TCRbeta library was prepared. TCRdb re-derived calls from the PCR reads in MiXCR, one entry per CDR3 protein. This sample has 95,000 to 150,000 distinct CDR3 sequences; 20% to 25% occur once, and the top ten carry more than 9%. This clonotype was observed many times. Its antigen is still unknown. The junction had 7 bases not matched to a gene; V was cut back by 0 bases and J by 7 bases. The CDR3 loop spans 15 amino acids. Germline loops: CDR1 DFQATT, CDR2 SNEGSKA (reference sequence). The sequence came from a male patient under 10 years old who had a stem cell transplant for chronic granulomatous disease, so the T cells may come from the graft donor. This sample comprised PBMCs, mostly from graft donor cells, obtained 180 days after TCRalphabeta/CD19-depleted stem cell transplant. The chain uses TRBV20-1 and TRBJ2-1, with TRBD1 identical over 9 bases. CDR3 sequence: CSARDEQGARNEQFF. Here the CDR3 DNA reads TGCAGTGCTAGAGATGAACAGGGGGCGCGGAATGAGCAGTTCTTC.